A selection of T cell receptor beta chains follows, all from one sample in a study of neurological immune-mediated disorders. TCRdb processed the 5' RACE reads anew with MiXCR; each CDR3 protein has one entry. Of roughly 80,000 distinct CDR3 sequences listed, approximately 9.4% were seen once; the top ten hold about 1.7%. Sequencing input: PBMCs. The receptors stem from a middle-aged man in good health. Both conserved end residues are part of each CDR3. Fields, in order: V gene, D gene, clone size, J gene, CDR3 length, CDR3 protein, CDR3 DNA. The D gene is left open where the match is weak. Clone size is stated in some rows and not others, as once, few, many or a class when expanded.

V: TRBV7-2
D: TRBD2
size: many
J: TRBJ2-1
length: 17
CDR3: CASSLGPGGLSYNEQFF
DNA: TGTGCCAGCAGCTTAGGTCCGGGAGGGCTATCCTACAATGAGCAGTTCTTC

V: TRBV12-3/TRBV12-4
D: .
size: many
J: TRBJ2-5
length: 14
CDR3: CASSPTGRLETQYF
DNA: TGTGCCAGCAGTCCCACCGGGCGACTCGAGACCCAGTACTTC

V: TRBV6-2/TRBV6-3
D: TRBD1
size: many
J: TRBJ2-2
length: 18
CDR3: CASSLKGRQGFPSGELFF
DNA: TGTGCCAGCAGTTTAAAGGGGAGACAGGGATTTCCTTCCGGGGAGCTGTTTTTT

V: TRBV5-8
D: .
size: many
J: TRBJ1-1
length: 15
CDR3: CASSPLRGSNTEAFF
DNA: TGTGCCAGCAGCCCCCTTAGGGGTTCGAACACTGAAGCTTTCTTT

V: TRBV14
D: .
size: many
J: TRBJ1-3
length: 16
CDR3: CASSQGWRSSGNTIYF
DNA: TGTGCCAGCAGCCAGGGATGGCGGAGCTCTGGAAACACCATATATTTT

V: TRBV5-1
D: TRBD1
size: many
J: TRBJ1-1
length: 15
CDR3: CASSPEQGVGTEAFF
DNA: TGCGCCAGCAGCCCCGAACAGGGGGTAGGCACTGAAGCTTTCTTT

V: TRBV5-1
D: .
size: many
J: TRBJ1-1
length: 15
CDR3: CASSPSSGVNTEAFF
DNA: TGCGCCAGCAGTCCTAGTTCAGGGGTCAACACTGAAGCTTTCTTT

V: TRBV6-1
D: .
size: .
J: TRBJ2-7
length: 13
CDR3: CSTQNGTPYEQYF
DNA: TGTTCCACCCAGAACGGGACCCCCTACGAGCAGTACTTC

V: TRBV3-1
D: .
size: many
J: TRBJ1-1
length: 14
CDR3: CASSQDTTVGTAFF
DNA: TGTGCCAGCAGCCAAGATACGACGGTGGGGACGGCTTTCTTT

V: TRBV12-3/TRBV12-4
D: .
size: many
J: TRBJ1-2
length: 14
CDR3: CASSSSGTPYGYTF
DNA: TGTGCCAGCAGTTCATCCGGGACACCCTATGGCTACACCTTC

V: TRBV7-9
D: .
size: many
J: TRBJ2-2
length: 15
CDR3: CVSSTQGPNTGELFF
DNA: TGTGTCAGCAGCACACAGGGCCCGAACACCGGGGAGCTGTTTTTT

V: TRBV12-3/TRBV12-4
D: .
size: many
J: TRBJ2-7
length: 13
CDR3: CASGNRADGQQYF
DNA: TGTGCCAGCGGAAACAGGGCGGATGGACAGCAGTACTTC

V: TRBV6-6
D: .
size: .
J: TRBJ2-5
length: 13
CDR3: CASTEGGQETQYF
DNA: TGTGCCAGCACCGAAGGAGGGCAGGAGACCCAGTACTTC

V: TRBV4-3
D: .
size: many
J: TRBJ2-7
length: 15
CDR3: CASSLRQNGGYEQYF
DNA: TGCGCCAGCAGCCTCCGACAAAACGGAGGCTACGAGCAGTACTTC

V: TRBV7-2
D: .
size: many
J: TRBJ1-5
length: 14
CDR3: CASSSTFDNQPQHF
DNA: TGTGCCAGCAGCTCGACCTTCGACAATCAGCCCCAGCATTTT

V: TRBV7-9
D: .
size: many
J: TRBJ2-1
length: 16
CDR3: CASSLVQRISYNEQFF
DNA: TGTGCCAGCAGCTTAGTACAAAGAATATCCTACAATGAGCAGTTCTTC

V: TRBV5-1
D: TRBD1
size: many
J: TRBJ2-3
length: 15
CDR3: CASSTDRGPTDTQYF
DNA: TGCGCCAGCAGCACCGACAGGGGCCCGACAGATACGCAGTATTTT

V: TRBV5-1
D: .
size: many
J: TRBJ2-7
length: 14
CDR3: CASRTRDTSYEQYF
DNA: TGCGCCAGCAGGACCCGGGACACTTCCTACGAGCAGTACTTC

V: TRBV7-9
D: .
size: .
J: TRBJ1-1
length: 14
CDR3: CASSLKEGPPEAFF
DNA: TGTGCCAGCAGCTTAAAGGAAGGGCCCCCTGAAGCTTTCTTT

V: TRBV7-9
D: .
size: many
J: TRBJ1-2
length: 16
CDR3: CASSVYNRVSDYGYTF
DNA: TGTGCCAGCAGCGTATACAACAGGGTTTCTGACTATGGCTACACCTTC

V: TRBV7-2
D: TRBD1
size: many
J: TRBJ2-7
length: 15
CDR3: CASSFTGTGGYEQYF
DNA: TGTGCCAGCAGCTTTACCGGGACAGGGGGATACGAGCAGTACTTC

V: TRBV12-3/TRBV12-4
D: TRBD1
size: many
J: TRBJ1-1
length: 15
CDR3: CASSTQTGVSTEAFF
DNA: TGTGCCAGCAGTACACAGACAGGGGTGAGCACTGAAGCTTTCTTT

V: TRBV7-3
D: .
size: many
J: TRBJ2-1
length: 15
CDR3: CASSQMGTTYNEQFF
DNA: TGTGCCAGCAGTCAAATGGGAACTACCTACAATGAGCAGTTCTTC

V: TRBV6-5
D: .
size: many
J: TRBJ1-1
length: 15
CDR3: CASSPRFALPTEAFF
DNA: TGTGCCAGCAGCCCACGGTTCGCGCTACCGACTGAAGCTTTCTTT

V: TRBV7-8
D: TRBD2
size: many
J: TRBJ2-1
length: 17
CDR3: CASSLGASGGSYNEQFF
DNA: TGTGCCAGCAGCTTAGGGGCTAGCGGGGGGTCCTACAATGAGCAGTTCTTC

V: TRBV20-1
D: .
size: few
J: TRBJ2-3
length: 13
CDR3: CSAKAVSTDTQYF
DNA: TGCAGTGCTAAGGCAGTGAGCACAGATACGCAGTATTTT

V: TRBV9
D: .
size: many
J: TRBJ1-6
length: 13
CDR3: CASSGVRNSPLHF
DNA: TGTGCCAGCAGCGGTGTAAGGAATTCACCCCTCCACTTT

V: TRBV19
D: .
size: .
J: TRBJ1-1
length: 14
CDR3: CASSAHRVNTEAFF
DNA: TGTGCCAGTAGTGCCCACAGAGTGAACACTGAAGCTTTCTTT

V: TRBV9
D: .
size: .
J: TRBJ2-7
length: 14
CDR3: CASSMDSYSYEQYF
DNA: TGTGCCAGCAGCATGGACTCTTACTCCTACGAGCAGTACTTC

V: TRBV24-1
D: TRBD1
size: many
J: TRBJ2-3
length: 14
CDR3: CATSNRQGSDTQYF
DNA: TGTGCCACCAGTAACAGACAGGGCTCAGATACGCAGTATTTT

V: TRBV7-9
D: .
size: many
J: TRBJ1-1
length: 10
CDR3: CASSRLEAFF
DNA: TGTGCCAGCTCTCGCCTAGAAGCTTTCTTT

V: TRBV5-1
D: .
size: .
J: TRBJ2-7
length: 15
CDR3: CASSSPYDGTYEQYF
DNA: TGCGCCAGCAGCTCCCCCTATGACGGGACCTACGAGCAGTACTTC

V: TRBV5-1
D: TRBD2
size: many
J: TRBJ2-3
length: 16
CDR3: CASSLTGGPYTDTQYF
DNA: TGCGCCAGCAGCTTGACGGGGGGGCCTTACACAGATACGCAGTATTTT

V: TRBV27
D: TRBD1
size: many
J: TRBJ2-7
length: 14
CDR3: CASSPWTGGYEQYF
DNA: TGTGCCAGCAGTCCATGGACAGGGGGCTACGAGCAGTACTTC

V: TRBV7-9
D: .
size: many
J: TRBJ2-7
length: 13
CDR3: CASSQISPDEQYF
DNA: TGTGCCAGCAGCCAAATCTCTCCGGACGAGCAGTACTTC

V: TRBV20-1
D: TRBD1
size: .
J: TRBJ2-1
length: 14
CDR3: CSARRGPSHNEQFF
DNA: TGCAGTGCTAGGAGGGGGCCCAGCCACAATGAGCAGTTCTTC

V: TRBV21-1
D: .
size: many
J: TRBJ1-2
length: 19
CDR3: CASSKIKWTGGEENYGYTF
DNA: TGTGCCAGCAGCAAAATTAAGTGGACAGGGGGCGAAGAGAACTATGGCTACACCTTC

V: TRBV20-1
D: TRBD1
size: many
J: TRBJ2-3
length: 15
CDR3: CSARDRVAGGHTQYF
DNA: TGCAGTGCTAGAGATCGAGTGGCAGGGGGTCATACGCAGTATTTT

V: TRBV5-6
D: TRBD2
size: many
J: TRBJ2-7
length: 18
CDR3: CASSLALAGGGLVYEQYF
DNA: TGTGCCAGCAGCTTGGCGCTAGCGGGAGGAGGCTTGGTCTACGAGCAGTACTTC

V: TRBV5-6
D: .
size: few
J: TRBJ2-3
length: 14
CDR3: CASSLGVRTDTQYF
DNA: TGTGCCAGCAGCTTGGGGGTAAGAACAGATACGCAGTATTTT

V: TRBV29-1
D: TRBD1
size: many
J: TRBJ2-7
length: 14
CDR3: CSVEKSGGSYEQYF
DNA: TGCAGCGTTGAGAAGTCAGGGGGCTCCTACGAGCAGTACTTC

V: TRBV29-1
D: .
size: many
J: TRBJ2-2
length: 15
CDR3: CSVGGQAADTGELFF
DNA: TGCAGCGTTGGGGGCCAAGCGGCGGACACCGGGGAGCTGTTTTTT

V: TRBV12-3/TRBV12-4
D: .
size: many
J: TRBJ2-7
length: 13
CDR3: CASKPYLWGVGYF
DNA: TGTGCCAGCAAACCTTACCTCTGGGGGGTGGGGTACTTC

V: TRBV27
D: .
size: many
J: TRBJ1-6
length: 15
CDR3: CASSLTKTVGSPLHF
DNA: TGTGCCAGCAGTCTAACAAAGACAGTTGGGTCACCCCTCCACTTT

V: TRBV28
D: .
size: many
J: TRBJ2-2
length: 13
CDR3: CASSLSRTGELFF
DNA: TGTGCCAGCAGCCTATCCCGAACCGGGGAGCTGTTTTTT